This T cell receptor (beta chain) emerged from a study of early T cells in non-severe SARS-CoV-2 infection. Whole-study results and caveats: Private and CD4 specificities were missed by VDJdb matching, skewed to anti-spike CD8.

Researchers tagged individual cDNA molecules with unique molecular identifiers. TCRdb re-called the 5' RACE reads with MiXCR, one entry per CDR3 protein. The sample includes around 70,000 distinct CDR3 sequences, over 8% of them seen just once. Germline V gives CDR1 MNHEY, CDR2 SMNVEV (reference sequence). The V end lost 4 bases, the J end lost 5 bases, and 14 bases lay between the germline ends. The length of the CDR3 is 14 residues. This clonotype was found a few times. The antigen is undetermined. The chain carries TRBV27 and TRBJ1-1, with D maybe TRBD1 (6 bases). The sequence was collected from an adult who was a healthcare worker with PCR-confirmed SARS-CoV-2 infection or an uninfected control (not recorded which). This sample comprised whole blood, obtained at baseline. The CDR3 protein is CASSSPERGTEAFF. DNA of the CDR3: TGTGCCAGCAGTTCACCTGAAAGGGGGACTGAAGCTTTCTTT.